These 26 T cell receptor beta chains came from one sample sequenced in a study of cytomegalovirus exposure and HLA in healthy donors. In the PCR, 60 Vbeta and 13 Jbeta primers were used. Produced via immunoSEQ multiplex PCR; TCRdb's table is partial and in-frame only. The sample has about 150,000 clones, about 77% seen once. Sequencing was carried out using PBMCs. Receptors were obtained from a woman between 40 and 50 years old in good health and CMV-seronegative.

This clone was recorded once. V is TRBV2 and J is TRBJ1-2; D ambiguous. This CDR3 contains 11 residues. Between the trimmed V and J ends, which lost 7 bases and 8 bases, there was a span of 11 bases. The V gene's germline CDR1 is SNHLY and CDR2 FYNNEI. The CDR3 sequence: CASTLRAGYTF. The DNA of the CDR3 is TGTGCCAGCACCCTGAGGGCCGGCTACACCTTC.

The chain links TRBV20-1 to TRBJ2-7; D unresolved. The CDR3 is 11 amino acids. The germline V gene has CDR1 DFQATT and CDR2 SNEGSKA (reference sequence). Trimming removed 3 bases at V and 6 bases at J, with 9 bases between. The CDR3 protein is CSASILGEQYF. Here the CDR3 DNA reads TGCAGTGCTAGTATACTTGGCGAGCAGTACTTC.

This chain connects TRBV6-5 to TRBJ2-7, with 11 bases that match TRBD1. CDR3 length equals 14 residues. CDR1 is MNHEY, CDR2 SVGAGI, per germline. The junction had 8 bases not matched to a gene; V was cut back by 7 bases and J by 6 bases. The CDR3 protein is CASIRTGGSFEQYF. CDR3 DNA: TGTGCCAGCATCAGGACAGGGGGCTCTTTCGAGCAGTACTTC.

This clone was recorded a few times. In nucleotides, the CDR3 is TGCGCCAGCAGGCCAGAAAATATGAACACTGAAGCTTTCTTT. It encodes CASRPENMNTEAFF. This chain uses TRBV5-1 with TRBJ1-1; D remains unclear. This CDR3 has 14 amino acids. Germline V gene sequence: CDR1 SGHRS, CDR2 YFSETQ. Trimming took 5 bases from V and 0 from J, leaving 11 bases between them.

This clone was recorded once. The chain is built from TRBV10-3 and TRBJ2-6; TRBD1 matches 9 bases. Germline V gene lookup returns CDR1 ENHRY and CDR2 SYGVKD. The CDR3 contains 20 residues. Germline trimming cut 0 bases from V and 2 bases from J; bases unmatched to any gene: 11. The CDR3 DNA is TGTGCCATCAGTGAGTCGACTGGGACAGGGTGGAAGGCTGGGGCCAACGTCCTGACTTTC. This encodes CAISESTGTGWKAGANVLTF.

V and J are TRBV7-9 and TRBJ1-2; D might be TRBD1 (6 bases). There are 14 residues in the CDR3. Trimming pared 5 bases from V and 2 bases from J, leaving 12 bases between. CDR1 and CDR2 from the germline V gene are SEHNR and FQNEAQ (reference sequence). CDR3 in DNA: TGTGCCAGCAGCCCCGGCCAGGGGAACTATGGCTACACCTTC. Translation: CASSPGQGNYGYTF.

This clone was observed a few times. CDR3 loop: CASSEEGIYGYTF. The CDR3 DNA reads TGTGCCAGCAGTGAGGAGGGAATCTATGGCTACACCTTC. The rearrangement joins TRBV6-1 to TRBJ1-2; D is unresolved. V was pared by 3 bases and J by 4 bases, with 9 bases between. This CDR3 has 13 amino acids. Germline V CDR1 and CDR2: MNHNS, SASEGT.

The chain couples TRBV5-1 to TRBJ1-3; D is ambiguous. Trimming took off 4 bases at V and 2 bases at J, with 10 bases between the two ends. There are 14 residues in the CDR3. In germline, CDR1 is SGHRS, CDR2 YFSETQ. CDR3 residues: CASSLAGAGNTIYF. The DNA for the CDR3 is TGCGCCAGCAGCCTGGCGGGAGCTGGAAACACCATATATTTT.

The V call is TRBV6-6, the J call TRBJ2-3; the D is unclear. The CDR3 totals 14 residues. Trimming took 0 bases from V and 5 from J, leaving 9 bases between them. The germline V gene encodes CDR1 MNHNY and CDR2 SVGAGI (reference sequence). The CDR3 DNA follows: TGTGCCAGCAGTTACTCTACGCGGCAAGATACGCAGTATTTT. Translation: CASSYSTRQDTQYF.

The chain has TRBV5-6 and TRBJ1-1; 10 bases align to TRBD1. The CDR3 runs 18 residues. V shed 0 bases and J 1 base; nucleotides not matched to a gene: 9. Germline assignment: CDR1 SGHDT and CDR2 YYEEEE. The DNA for the CDR3 is TGTGCCAGCAGCTTGGAATTCGGACAGGGGGGATGGAACACTGAAGCTTTCTTT. Protein sequence: CASSLEFGQGGWNTEAFF.

This clone has only one observation. The V call is TRBV4-2, the J call TRBJ1-6; TRBD1 agrees at 9 bases. The ends lost 0 bases at V and 6 bases at J; junction bases unmatched: 6. The length of the CDR3 is 17 residues. Germline-derived CDR1 and CDR2 are LGHNA and YNFKEQ. DNA for the CDR3: TGTGCCAGCAGCCAAGAATTAGGACAGGGGCGTAATTCACCCCTCCACTTT. Protein product: CASSQELGQGRNSPLHF.

The chain couples TRBV15 to TRBJ2-7; D is perhaps TRBD2 (5 bases). This CDR3 has 14 residues. Germline CDR1 is LNHNV and CDR2 is YYDKDF (reference sequence). Trimming took off 0 bases at V and 7 bases at J, with 13 bases between the two ends. CDR3 protein: CATSRDRSSREQYF. In nucleotides, the CDR3 is TGTGCCACCAGCAGAGATAGGTCTAGCCGGGAGCAGTACTTC.

This chain uses TRBV4-1 with TRBJ1-2, with a weak D call TRBD1 (5 bases). V was pared by 0 bases and J by 8 bases, with 10 bases between. Per germline, CDR1 MGHRA and CDR2 YSYEKL. The CDR3 consists of 13 residues. CDR3 region: CASSQEGRGGYTF. The CDR3, as DNA: TGCGCCAGCAGCCAAGAGGGGCGGGGGGGCTACACCTTC.

This clone has more than one count but fewer than ten. Within the sample, other DNA sequences also encode this same CDR3. The chain couples TRBV9 to TRBJ2-7; 9 bases are a match to TRBD2. This CDR3 spans 15 amino acids. Germline assignment: CDR1 SGDLS and CDR2 YYNGEE. The junction had 8 bases not matched to a gene; V was cut back by 0 bases and J by 7 bases. CDR3 amino acids: CASSVDLAGRGEQYF. CDR3 DNA sequence: TGTGCCAGCAGCGTAGACCTAGCGGGGCGGGGGGAGCAGTACTTC.

This chain connects TRBV9 to TRBJ2-2, with 14 bases aligning to TRBD2. Germline assignment: CDR1 SGDLS and CDR2 YYNGEE. The CDR3 has 18 amino acids. V shed 2 bases, J shed 6 bases, and the junction held 9 bases outside the gene matches. CDR3 sequence reads: CASSVTTTSGGAAGELFF. CDR3 bases: TGTGCCAGCAGCGTTACTACGACTAGCGGGGGGGCCGCCGGGGAGCTGTTTTTT.

This clone was detected once. This CDR3 reads CASSQLQGLGEKLFF. CDR3 nucleotide sequence: TGCGCCAGCAGCCAACTACAGGGGTTGGGTGAAAAACTGTTTTTT. This chain joins TRBV4-1 and TRBJ1-4, with 7 bases that match TRBD1. The CDR3 length is 15 residues. The trim removed 2 bases at V and 7 bases at J, leaving 7 bases unmatched. From germline, CDR1 is MGHRA and CDR2 YSYEKL.

V gene TRBV6-1 combines with J gene TRBJ2-2; 8 nucleotides match TRBD1. Trimming cost V 10 bases and J 0 bases; bases outside gene matches: 7. Germline V CDR1 and CDR2: MNHNS, SASEGT. CDR3 length: 15 residues. The chain's CDR3 is CATPRTGSNTGELFF. The CDR3 nucleotides are TGTGCCACCCCTCGGACAGGGTCGAACACCGGGGAGCTGTTTTTT.

The CDR3 DNA reads TGTGCCAGCAGTAGGCCAGGGGGCTCCGGCACAGATACGCAGTATTTT. Protein product: CASSRPGGSGTDTQYF. This chain joins TRBV27 and TRBJ2-3; 8 bases line up with TRBD1. The V and J ends lost 5 bases and 1 base, in that order; junction bases with no gene match: 8. The CDR3 covers 16 residues. Germline CDR1 reads MNHEY; CDR2 reads SMNVEV (reference sequence).

The rearrangement uses TRBV5-1 and TRBJ1-6; 7 bases are shared with TRBD1. The J segment lost 6 bases and the V segment lost 0 bases, leaving 3 bases of the junction unmatched. The CDR3 is made up of 15 amino acids. In germline, CDR1 is SGHRS, CDR2 YFSETQ. CDR3 loop: CASSLETGRNSPLHF. In DNA, the CDR3 is TGCGCCAGCAGCTTGGAGACAGGGCGTAATTCACCCCTCCACTTT.

The chain employs TRBV6-1 and TRBJ1-6, with 8 bases that match TRBD1. V gave up 6 bases and J gave up 3 bases; unmatched junction bases: 4. CDR1 is MNHNS, CDR2 SASEGT, per germline. The CDR3 extends over 15 amino acids. The CDR3 DNA reads TGTGCCAGCAGGGAACAGGGGGACTATAATTCACCCCTCCACTTT. It codes for CASREQGDYNSPLHF.

In DNA, the CDR3 is TGTGCCAGCAGCCCGGCAGGCCTTTTTTACACCTTC. Translating gives CASSPAGLFYTF. V gene TRBV7-9 combines with J gene TRBJ1-2; D is unresolved. V lost 5 bases and J 11 bases, leaving 15 bases between the germline ends. CDR3 size: 12 residues. Germline values: CDR1 SEHNR, CDR2 FQNEAQ (reference sequence).

The chain joins TRBV7-9 to TRBJ2-7; 8 positions match TRBD2. Germline trimming cut 1 base from V and 4 bases from J; bases unmatched to any gene: 12. Germline values: CDR1 SEHNR, CDR2 FQNEAQ (reference sequence). The CDR3 has 17 residues. In DNA form, the CDR3 reads TGTGCCAGCAGCTTAGATCGTGCGCGGGGGGCAGTATACGAGCAGTACTTC. Amino acid sequence: CASSLDRARGAVYEQYF. The variable domain in full, with the rest retrieved from reference TRBV7-9 and TRBJ2-7, is DTGVSQNPRHKITKRGQNVTFRCDPISEHNRLYWYRQTLGQGPEFLTYFQNEAQLEKSRLLSDRFSAERPKGSFSTLEIQRTEQGDSAMYLCASSLDRARGAVYEQYFGPGTRLTVT.

The chain has TRBV9 and TRBJ2-4; 10 bases fit TRBD2. V shed 0 bases, J shed 8 bases, and the junction held 11 bases outside the gene matches. The germline V gene encodes CDR1 SGDLS and CDR2 YYNGEE. The CDR3 is made up of 17 amino acids. CDR3 residues: CASSVGLAGGPGDIQYF. The CDR3 DNA follows: TGTGCCAGCAGCGTAGGGTTAGCGGGGGGTCCAGGGGACATTCAGTACTTC.

The V call is TRBV27, the J call TRBJ1-6; D is possibly TRBD1 (6 bases). The V end was cut by 5 bases, the J end by 7 bases, with 15 bases between. Germline-derived CDR1 and CDR2 are MNHEY and SMNVEV (reference sequence). The CDR3 totals 15 residues. CDR3 DNA: TGTGCCAGCAGTCAAGGACAGCTTGAAAATTCACCCCTCCACTTT. Amino acid sequence: CASSQGQLENSPLHF.

This clone was detected a few times. The gene calls are TRBV7-2 and TRBJ2-1; possibly TRBD1 for D (6 bases). The CDR3 extends over 14 amino acids. V gave up 5 bases and J gave up 5 bases, with 13 bases separating them. In germline, CDR1 is SGHTA, CDR2 FQGNSA. CDR3 residues: CASSLSGQHNEQFF. CDR3 bases: TGTGCCAGCAGCCTATCTGGACAGCACAATGAGCAGTTCTTC.

Turning to this clone: Germline is not matched at one junction end, which may reflect a read error. The chain links TRBV6-5 to TRBJ2-5; the D is unclear. Per germline, CDR1 MNHEY and CDR2 SVGAGI. CDR3 length equals 15 residues. CDR3 sequence: CASSYWLEYQEAQYF. CDR3 sequence (DNA): TGTGCCAGCAGTTATTGGCTAGAGTACCAAGAGGCCCAGTACTTC.